Below are 15 T cell receptor beta chains sequenced from a single sample in a study of shared clonotypes between healthy human individuals. The table came from immunoSEQ multiplex PCR; TCRdb's copy has only in-frame clones and leaves some out. The sample holds about 120,000 clones, about 63% seen once. Sequencing was done on a sample of memory CD8+ T cells sorted from blood. Documented subset: CD45RO+ cells pooled with CCR7-negative TemRA cells. The receptors stem from a woman aged 25 to 45 in good health.

The rearrangement uses TRBV10-2 and TRBJ1-1; D remains ambiguous. The CDR3 covers 10 residues. CDR1 is WSHSY and CDR2 is SAAADI in the germline V gene. The ends were cut back, 3 bases at V and 11 bases at J, with 7 bases in the middle. The CDR3 DNA sequence: TGCGCCAGCAGTGATGGCGTGGCTTTCTTT. Amino acid sequence: CASSDGVAFF.

The chain employs TRBV5-1 and TRBJ1-1; unclear D gene. V was trimmed by 3 bases and J by 2 bases, leaving 8 bases between them. The germline V gene has CDR1 SGHRS and CDR2 YFSETQ. This CDR3 region has 13 residues. CDR3 nucleotide sequence: TGCGCCAGCAGCTCCCTAGGAAACACTGAAGCTTTCTTT. It is translated as CASSSLGNTEAFF.

The V gene is TRBV27, the J gene TRBJ2-5; 8 nucleotides align to TRBD1. The closer fit of TRBJ2-7 to the DNA end suggests the J call may be wrong. The CDR3 is made up of 14 amino acids. The germline V gene encodes CDR1 MNHEY and CDR2 SMNVEV (reference sequence). CDR3 sequence: CASSDRGPLYEQYF. Here the CDR3 DNA reads TGTGCCAGCAGTGACAGGGGCCCACTCTACGAGCAGTACTTC.

The gene calls are TRBV5-8 and TRBJ2-7; the match to TRBD2 covers 8 bases. CDR3 size: 13 residues. Germline V gene sequence: CDR1 SGHTS, CDR2 YDEGEE. The J segment lost 5 bases and the V segment lost 6 bases, leaving 7 bases of the junction unmatched. The CDR3 bases are TGTGCCAGCAATGAGGGCGGGGGGAACGAGCAGTACTTC. This gives the protein CASNEGGGNEQYF.

The rearrangement joins TRBV6-1 to TRBJ1-1; D not resolved. CDR3 size: 13 residues. Germline CDR1 and CDR2: MNHNS and SASEGT. V lost 6 bases, J lost 2 bases, and 10 bases lay in between. The CDR3 sequence is CASRSRDNTEAFF. CDR3 in DNA: TGTGCCAGCAGATCAAGGGATAACACTGAAGCTTTCTTT.

This clone has a handful of counts. V gene TRBV6-5 combines with J gene TRBJ2-7; D possibly uses TRBD1 or TRBD2 (7 bases each). Germline values: CDR1 MNHEY, CDR2 SVGAGI. V was shortened by 3 bases and J by 5 bases, with 17 bases between the two germline ends. This CDR3 has 15 residues. CDR3 in amino acids: CASSYSAGGVHEQYF. The CDR3 DNA sequence: TGTGCCAGCAGTTATTCCGCAGGGGGGGTCCACGAGCAGTACTTC.

This clone was seen repeatedly, ten times or more. The CDR3 region is CATSGRPGLAERGSYNEQFF. The DNA for the CDR3 is TGTGCCACCAGCGGACGACCGGGACTAGCGGAAAGAGGATCCTACAATGAGCAGTTCTTC. The chain couples TRBV15 to TRBJ2-1; 11 nucleotides line up with TRBD2. CDR1 is LNHNV, CDR2 YYDKDF, per germline (reference sequence). V trimming: 5 bases; J trimming: 1 base; junction bases outside the gene matches: 16. CDR3 size: 20 residues.

CDR3 coding DNA: TGTGCCAGCAGTGAAGCGTCTCAGGGTATATCTGGGGCCAACGTCCTGACTTTC. Its translation: CASSEASQGISGANVLTF. This chain connects TRBV2 to TRBJ2-6, with D possibly TRBD1 on 5 matching bases. Looked up from germline, CDR1 is SNHLY and CDR2 is FYNNEI. The CDR3 has 18 amino acids. V lost 0 bases to trimming and J lost 1 base, with 13 bases between them.

The chain links TRBV6-4 to TRBJ2-1; D remains unclear. There are 15 residues in the CDR3. V was clipped by 2 bases and J by 6 bases, with 14 bases between them. The germline gives CDR1 MRHNA, CDR2 SNTAGT. The CDR3 DNA reads TGTGCCAGCAGTGACACTTCCTCGACCTCCAATGAGCAGTTCTTC. Translated: CASSDTSSTSNEQFF.

In the case of this clone: The same CDR3 is also encoded by other DNA sequences in this sample. The chain is built from TRBV6-1 and TRBJ1-1; D is perhaps TRBD1 (6 bases). The CDR3 has 13 amino acids. Trimming stripped 6 bases from V and 2 bases from J, with 10 bases between. CDR1 and CDR2 (germline): MNHNS, SASEGT. CDR3 region: CASSLTGNTEAFF. Written as DNA, the CDR3 is TGTGCCAGCAGCCTGACAGGCAACACTGAAGCTTTCTTT.

This clone was picked up a small number of times. The rearrangement links TRBV28 to TRBJ2-5; no clear D. With the DNA end fitting TRBJ2-7 better, the J assignment may be wrong. The CDR3 runs to 15 residues. Germline V gene sequence: CDR1 MDHEN, CDR2 SYDVKM. The CDR3 DNA reads as TGTGCCAGCAGTTTCCATAGTGAGGATACCTACGAGCAGTACTTC. Translation: CASSFHSEDTYEQYF.

The rearrangement links TRBV6-5 to TRBJ2-3, with 8 bases identical to TRBD2. The CDR3 has 15 residues. With V trimmed by 6 bases and J by 0 bases, 5 bases remained unmatched. Germline V gene data show CDR1 as MNHEY and CDR2 as SVGAGI. The CDR3 nucleotides read TGTGCCAGCAGAACGGGACTAGGAAGCACAGATACGCAGTATTTT. This translates into CASRTGLGSTDTQYF.

The CDR3 sequence: CASSLIGPHKNTEAFF. The CDR3 nucleotides are TGTGCCAGCAGTTTAATTGGACCGCACAAGAACACTGAAGCTTTCTTT. The rearrangement joins TRBV28 to TRBJ1-1, with D hard to call. This CDR3 has 16 amino acids. V was pared by 2 bases and J by 1 base, with 14 bases between. Germline V gene sequence: CDR1 MDHEN, CDR2 SYDVKM.

The gene calls are TRBV25-1 and TRBJ2-3; D might be TRBD2 (6 bases). The CDR3 extends over 14 amino acids. CDR1 and CDR2 (germline): MGHDK, SYGVNS. Trimming stripped 6 bases from V and 0 bases from J, with 10 bases between. For the CDR3, the DNA is TGTGCCAGCAGACGGACTACCAGCACAGATACGCAGTATTTT. It yields the protein CASRRTTSTDTQYF. The full variable domain, its missing parts supplied by reference TRBV25-1 and TRBJ2-3, is EADIYQTPRYLVIGTGKKITLECSQTMGHDKMYWYQQDPGMELHLIHYSYGVNSTEKGDLSSESTVSRIRTEHFPLTLESARPSHTSQYLCASRRTTSTDTQYFGPGTRLTVL.

This clone came up once. The chain is built from TRBV18 and TRBJ2-7, with D possibly matching TRBD1 (6 bases). V lost 0 bases to trimming and J lost 0 bases, with 15 bases between them. The CDR3 sequence is 17 residues long. Germline-derived CDR1 and CDR2 are KGHSH and LQKENI. Here the CDR3 reads CASSPPGQADSSYEQYF. The CDR3 DNA is TGTGCCAGCTCACCACCGGGTCAAGCGGACAGCTCCTACGAGCAGTACTTC. Full variable domain (remainder filled in from reference TRBV18 and TRBJ2-7): NAGVMQNPRHLVRRRGQEARLRCSPMKGHSHVYWYRQLPEEGLKFMVYLQKENIIDESGMPKERFSAEFPKEGPSILRIQQVVRGDSAAYFCASSPPGQADSSYEQYFGPGTRLTVT.